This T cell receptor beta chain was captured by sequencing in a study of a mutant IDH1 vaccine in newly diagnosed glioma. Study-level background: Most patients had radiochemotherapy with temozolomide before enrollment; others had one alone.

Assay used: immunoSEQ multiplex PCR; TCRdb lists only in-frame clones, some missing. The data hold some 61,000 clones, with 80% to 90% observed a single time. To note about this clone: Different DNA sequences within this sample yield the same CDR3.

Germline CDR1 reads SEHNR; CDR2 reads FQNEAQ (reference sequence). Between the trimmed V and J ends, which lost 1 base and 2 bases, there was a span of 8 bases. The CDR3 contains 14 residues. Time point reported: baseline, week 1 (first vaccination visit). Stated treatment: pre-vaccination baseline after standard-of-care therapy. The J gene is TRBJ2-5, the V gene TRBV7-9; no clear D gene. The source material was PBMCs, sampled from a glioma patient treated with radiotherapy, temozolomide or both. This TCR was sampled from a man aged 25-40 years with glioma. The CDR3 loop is CASSLGGIQETQYF. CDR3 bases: TGTGCCAGCAGCTTAGGAGGAATTCAAGAGACCCAGTACTTC.